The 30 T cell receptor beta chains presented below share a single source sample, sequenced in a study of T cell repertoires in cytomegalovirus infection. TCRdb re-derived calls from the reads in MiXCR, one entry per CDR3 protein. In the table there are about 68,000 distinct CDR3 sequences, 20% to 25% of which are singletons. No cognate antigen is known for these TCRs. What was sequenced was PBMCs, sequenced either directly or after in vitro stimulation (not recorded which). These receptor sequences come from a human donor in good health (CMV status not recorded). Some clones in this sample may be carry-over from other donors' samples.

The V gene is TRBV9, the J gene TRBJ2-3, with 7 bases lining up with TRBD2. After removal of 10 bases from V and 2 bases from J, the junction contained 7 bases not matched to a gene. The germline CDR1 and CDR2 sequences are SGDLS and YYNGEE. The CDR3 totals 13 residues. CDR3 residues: CAGASGATDTQYF. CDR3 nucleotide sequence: TGTGCCGGAGCTAGCGGAGCCACAGATACGCAGTATTTT. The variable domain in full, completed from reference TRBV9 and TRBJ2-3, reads DSGVTQTPKHLITATGQRVTLRCSPRSGDLSVYWYQQSLDQGLQFLIQYYNGEERAKGNILERFSAQQFPDLHSELNLSSLELGDSALYFCAGASGATDTQYFGPGTRLTVL.

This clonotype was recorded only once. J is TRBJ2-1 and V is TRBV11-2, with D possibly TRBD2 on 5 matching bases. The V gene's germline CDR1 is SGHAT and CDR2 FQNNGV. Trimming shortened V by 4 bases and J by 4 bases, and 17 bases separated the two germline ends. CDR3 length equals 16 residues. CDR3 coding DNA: TGTGCCAGCAGCTCACTCCAGCGGTCTGGGTACAATGAGCAGTTCTTC. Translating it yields CASSSLQRSGYNEQFF.

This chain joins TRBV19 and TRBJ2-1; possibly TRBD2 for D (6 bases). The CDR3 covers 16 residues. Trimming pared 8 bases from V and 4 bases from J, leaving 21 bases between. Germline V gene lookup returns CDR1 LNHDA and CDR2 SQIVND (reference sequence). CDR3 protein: CASGSGLGIKYNEQFF. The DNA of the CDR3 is TGTGCCAGTGGGAGCGGGCTAGGCATAAAATACAATGAGCAGTTCTTC.

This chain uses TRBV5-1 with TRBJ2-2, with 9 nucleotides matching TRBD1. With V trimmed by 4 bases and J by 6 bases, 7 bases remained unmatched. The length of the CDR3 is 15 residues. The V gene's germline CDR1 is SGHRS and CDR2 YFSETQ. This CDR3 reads CASSSYRGRPGELFF. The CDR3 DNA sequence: TGCGCCAGCAGCAGTTACAGGGGGCGCCCCGGGGAGCTGTTTTTT.

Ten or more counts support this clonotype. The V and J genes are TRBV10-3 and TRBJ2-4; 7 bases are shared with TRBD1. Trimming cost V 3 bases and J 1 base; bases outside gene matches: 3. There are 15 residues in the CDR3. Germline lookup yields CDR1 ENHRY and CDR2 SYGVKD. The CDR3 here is CAISDPGQAKNIQYF. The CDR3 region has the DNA TGTGCCATCAGTGACCCGGGACAGGCCAAAAACATTCAGTACTTC.

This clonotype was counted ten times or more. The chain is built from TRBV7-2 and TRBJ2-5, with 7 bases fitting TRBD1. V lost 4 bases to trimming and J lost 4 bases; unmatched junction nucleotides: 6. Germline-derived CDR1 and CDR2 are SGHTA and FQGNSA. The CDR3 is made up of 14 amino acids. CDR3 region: CASSSTGERETQYF. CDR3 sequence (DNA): TGTGCCAGCAGCTCAACAGGGGAGCGAGAGACCCAGTACTTC. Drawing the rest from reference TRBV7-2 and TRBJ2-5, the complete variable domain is GAGVSQSPSNKVTEKGKDVELRCDPISGHTALYWYRQSLGQGLEFLIYFQGNSAPDKSGLPSDRFSAERTGGSVSTLTIQRTQQEDSAVYLCASSSTGERETQYFGPGTRLLVL.

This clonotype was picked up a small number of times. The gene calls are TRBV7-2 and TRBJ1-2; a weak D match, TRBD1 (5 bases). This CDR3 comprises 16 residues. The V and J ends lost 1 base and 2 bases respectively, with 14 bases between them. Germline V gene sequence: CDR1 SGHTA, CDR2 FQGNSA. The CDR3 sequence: CASSLVRGELNYGYTF. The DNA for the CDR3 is TGTGCCAGCAGCTTAGTTAGGGGAGAGTTGAACTATGGCTACACCTTC.

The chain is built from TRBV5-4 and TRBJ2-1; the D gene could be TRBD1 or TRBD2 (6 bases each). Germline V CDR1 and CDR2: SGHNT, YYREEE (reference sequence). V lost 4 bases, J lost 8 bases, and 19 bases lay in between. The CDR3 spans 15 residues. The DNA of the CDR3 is TGTGCCAGCAGCCACTTGGGGCAGGGGACTTATGAGCAGTTCTTC. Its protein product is CASSHLGQGTYEQFF. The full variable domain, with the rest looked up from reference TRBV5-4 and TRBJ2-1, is ETGVTQSPTHLIKTRGQQVTLRCSSQSGHNTVSWYQQALGQGPQFIFQYYREEENGRGNFPPRFSGLQFPNYSSELNVNALELDDSALYLCASSHLGQGTYEQFFGPGTRLTVL.

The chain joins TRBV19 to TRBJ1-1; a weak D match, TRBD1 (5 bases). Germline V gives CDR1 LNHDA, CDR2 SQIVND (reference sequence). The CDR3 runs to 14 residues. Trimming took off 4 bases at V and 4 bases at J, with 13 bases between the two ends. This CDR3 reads CASSTDGGVTEAFF. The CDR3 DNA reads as TGTGCCAGTAGTACCGATGGGGGGGTCACTGAAGCTTTCTTT. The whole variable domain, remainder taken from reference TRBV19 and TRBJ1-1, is DGGITQSPKYLFRKEGQNVTLSCEQNLNHDAMYWYRQDPGQGLRLIYYSQIVNDFQKGDIAEGYSVSREKKESFPLTVTSAQKNPTAFYLCASSTDGGVTEAFFGQGTRLTVV.

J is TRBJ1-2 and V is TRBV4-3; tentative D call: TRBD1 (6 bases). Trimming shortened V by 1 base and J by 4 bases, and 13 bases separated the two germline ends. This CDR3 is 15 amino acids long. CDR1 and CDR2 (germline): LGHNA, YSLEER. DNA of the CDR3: TGCGCCAGCAGCCAAGCCATGGGAGGGGGCTATGGCTACACCTTC. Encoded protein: CASSQAMGGGYGYTF.

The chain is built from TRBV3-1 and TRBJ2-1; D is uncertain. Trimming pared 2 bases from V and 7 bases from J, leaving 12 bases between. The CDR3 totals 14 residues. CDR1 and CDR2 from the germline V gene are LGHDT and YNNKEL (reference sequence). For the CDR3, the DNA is TGTGCCAGCAGCCAACGTCCTAGTCTGAATGAGCAGTTCTTC. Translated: CASSQRPSLNEQFF.

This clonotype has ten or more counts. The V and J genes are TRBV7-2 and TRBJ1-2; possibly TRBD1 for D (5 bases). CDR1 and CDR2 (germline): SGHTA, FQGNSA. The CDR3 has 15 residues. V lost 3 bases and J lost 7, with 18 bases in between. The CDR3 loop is CASSFLQVEVGGYTF. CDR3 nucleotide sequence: TGTGCCAGCAGCTTCCTACAGGTGGAAGTAGGTGGCTACACCTTC.

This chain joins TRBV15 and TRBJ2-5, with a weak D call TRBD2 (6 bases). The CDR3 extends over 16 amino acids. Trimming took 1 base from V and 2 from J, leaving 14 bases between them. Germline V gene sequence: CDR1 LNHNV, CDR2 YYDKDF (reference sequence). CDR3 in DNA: TGTGCCACCAGCAGAGTGGGGTTGGGAGGACAAGAGACCCAGTACTTC. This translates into CATSRVGLGGQETQYF.

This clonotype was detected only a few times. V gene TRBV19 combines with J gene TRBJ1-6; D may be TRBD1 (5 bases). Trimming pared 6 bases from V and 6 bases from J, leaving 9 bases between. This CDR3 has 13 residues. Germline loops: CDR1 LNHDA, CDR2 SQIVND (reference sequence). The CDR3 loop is CASRQELNSPLHF. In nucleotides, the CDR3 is TGTGCCAGTAGACAGGAACTTAATTCACCCCTCCACTTT.

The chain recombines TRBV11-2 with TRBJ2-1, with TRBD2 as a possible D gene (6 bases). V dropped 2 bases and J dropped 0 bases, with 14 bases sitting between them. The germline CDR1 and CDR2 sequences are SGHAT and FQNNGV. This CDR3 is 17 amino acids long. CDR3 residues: CASSLSLARSSYNEQFF. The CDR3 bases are TGTGCCAGCAGCTTAAGCCTAGCGAGGAGCTCCTACAATGAGCAGTTCTTC.

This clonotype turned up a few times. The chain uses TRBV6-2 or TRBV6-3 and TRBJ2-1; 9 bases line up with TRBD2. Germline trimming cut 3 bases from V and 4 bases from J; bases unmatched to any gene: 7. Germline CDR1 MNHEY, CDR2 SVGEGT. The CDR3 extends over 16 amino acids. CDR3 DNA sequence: TGTGCCAGCAGTTATCTAGGGCTAGCGGGATACAATGAGCAGTTCTTC. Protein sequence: CASSYLGLAGYNEQFF.

CDR3 sequence: CASSPDRSLYEQYF. DNA for the CDR3: TGTGCCAGCAGCCCCGACAGAAGCCTTTACGAGCAGTACTTC. The V call is TRBV7-2, the J call TRBJ2-7; perhaps TRBD1 as D (5 bases). The CDR3 totals 14 residues. V lost 5 bases, J lost 4 bases, and 15 bases lay in between. Germline V CDR1 and CDR2: SGHTA, FQGNSA. Variable domain in full (rest from reference TRBV7-2 and TRBJ2-7): GAGVSQSPSNKVTEKGKDVELRCDPISGHTALYWYRQSLGQGLEFLIYFQGNSAPDKSGLPSDRFSAERTGGSVSTLTIQRTQQEDSAVYLCASSPDRSLYEQYFGPGTRLTVT.

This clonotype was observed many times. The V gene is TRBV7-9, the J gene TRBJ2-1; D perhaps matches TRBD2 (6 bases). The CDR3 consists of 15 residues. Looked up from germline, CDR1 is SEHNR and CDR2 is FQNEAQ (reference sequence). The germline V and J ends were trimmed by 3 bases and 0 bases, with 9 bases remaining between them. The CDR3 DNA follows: TGTGCCAGCAGCTTGAGGGGAGGCTCCTACAATGAGCAGTTCTTC. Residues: CASSLRGGSYNEQFF.

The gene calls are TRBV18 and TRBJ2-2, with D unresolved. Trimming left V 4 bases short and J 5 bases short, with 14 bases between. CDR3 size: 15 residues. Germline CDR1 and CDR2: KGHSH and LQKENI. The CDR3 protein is CASSRQPRQTGELFF. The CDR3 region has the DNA TGTGCCAGCTCACGACAACCTCGGCAAACCGGGGAGCTGTTTTTT.

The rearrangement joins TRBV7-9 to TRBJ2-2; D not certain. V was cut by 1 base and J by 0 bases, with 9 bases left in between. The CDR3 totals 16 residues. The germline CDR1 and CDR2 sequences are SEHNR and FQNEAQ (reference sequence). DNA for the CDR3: TGTGCCAGCAGCTTAGTCGATACCGCGAACACCGGGGAGCTGTTTTTT. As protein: CASSLVDTANTGELFF.

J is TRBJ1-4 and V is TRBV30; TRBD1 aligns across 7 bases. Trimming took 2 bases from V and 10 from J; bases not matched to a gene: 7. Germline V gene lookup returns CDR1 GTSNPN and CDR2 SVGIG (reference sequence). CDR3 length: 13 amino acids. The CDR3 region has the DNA TGTGCCTGGAGTAACAGGGGAGGAGGAAAACTGTTTTTT. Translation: CAWSNRGGGKLFF.

The CDR3, as DNA: TGTGCCAGTAGTTCGGACAGGTCGGGATTGCCCCAGCATTTT. Amino acid sequence: CASSSDRSGLPQHF. V and J are TRBV19 and TRBJ1-5; 7 nucleotides align to TRBD1. V trimming: 5 bases; J trimming: 9 bases; junction bases outside the gene matches: 10. Germline V gene data show CDR1 as LNHDA and CDR2 as SQIVND (reference sequence). The CDR3 is 14 residues long.

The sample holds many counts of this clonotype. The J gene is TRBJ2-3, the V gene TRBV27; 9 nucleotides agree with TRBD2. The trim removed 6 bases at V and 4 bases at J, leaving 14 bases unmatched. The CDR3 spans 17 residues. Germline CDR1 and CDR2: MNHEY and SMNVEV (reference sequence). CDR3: CASSPLAIAGVPDTQYF. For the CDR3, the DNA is TGTGCCAGCAGCCCTCTAGCCATAGCGGGAGTGCCAGATACGCAGTATTTT.

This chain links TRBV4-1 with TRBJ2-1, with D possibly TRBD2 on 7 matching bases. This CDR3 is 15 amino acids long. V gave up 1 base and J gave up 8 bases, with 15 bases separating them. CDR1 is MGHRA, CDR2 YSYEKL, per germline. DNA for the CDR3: TGCGCCAGCAGCCAAGCGGGGGGCCCGGGCGATGAGCAGTTCTTC. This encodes CASSQAGGPGDEQFF.

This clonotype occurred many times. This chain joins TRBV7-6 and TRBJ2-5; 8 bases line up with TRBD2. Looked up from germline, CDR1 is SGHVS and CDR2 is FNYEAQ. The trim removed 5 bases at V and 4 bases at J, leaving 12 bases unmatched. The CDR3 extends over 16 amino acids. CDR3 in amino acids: CASSLLAGTVSETQYF. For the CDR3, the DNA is TGTGCCAGCAGCCTATTAGCGGGAACTGTCTCAGAGACCCAGTACTTC.

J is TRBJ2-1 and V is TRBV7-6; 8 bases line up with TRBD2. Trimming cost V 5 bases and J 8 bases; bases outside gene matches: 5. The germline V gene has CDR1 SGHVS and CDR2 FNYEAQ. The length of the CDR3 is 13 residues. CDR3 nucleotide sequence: TGTGCCAGCAGCGACCTAGCGGGCGATGAGCAGTTCTTC. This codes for CASSDLAGDEQFF.

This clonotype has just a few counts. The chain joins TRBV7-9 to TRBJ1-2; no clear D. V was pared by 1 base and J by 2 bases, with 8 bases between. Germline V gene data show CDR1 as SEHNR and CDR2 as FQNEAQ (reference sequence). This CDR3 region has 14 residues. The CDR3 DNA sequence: TGTGCCAGCAGCTTAGAGGGCAGCAACTATGGCTACACCTTC. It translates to CASSLEGSNYGYTF.

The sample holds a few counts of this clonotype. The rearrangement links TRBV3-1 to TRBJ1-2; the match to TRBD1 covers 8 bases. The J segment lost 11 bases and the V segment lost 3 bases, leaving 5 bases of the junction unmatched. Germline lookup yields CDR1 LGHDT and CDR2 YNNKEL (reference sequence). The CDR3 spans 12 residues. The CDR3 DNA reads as TGTGCCAGCAGCCACTCCGACAGGGGTTACACCTTC. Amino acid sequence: CASSHSDRGYTF.

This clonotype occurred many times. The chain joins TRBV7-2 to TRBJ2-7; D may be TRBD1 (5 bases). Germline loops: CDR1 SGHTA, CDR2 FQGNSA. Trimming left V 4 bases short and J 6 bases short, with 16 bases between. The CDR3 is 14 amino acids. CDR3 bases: TGTGCCAGCAGCTGGGCTTCAGGGTCGGGCGAGCAGTACGTC. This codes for CASSWASGSGEQYV.

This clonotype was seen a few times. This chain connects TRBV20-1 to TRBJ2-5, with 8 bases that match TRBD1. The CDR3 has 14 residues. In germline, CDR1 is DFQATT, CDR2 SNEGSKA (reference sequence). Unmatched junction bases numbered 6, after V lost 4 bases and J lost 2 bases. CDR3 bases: TGCAGTGCTACCCGGGACAGGCCGCAAGAGACCCAGTACTTC. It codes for CSATRDRPQETQYF.